The entry that follows covers one T cell receptor beta chain sequence. The second PCR ran roughly 7 to 11 cycles with a sample-barcoded 5' primer and J-beta primers. TCRdb re-derived calls from the 5' RACE reads in MiXCR, one entry per CDR3 protein. The sample has approximately 350,000 distinct CDR3 sequences; 45% to 60% are singletons. V was trimmed by 2 bases and J by 3 bases, leaving 11 bases between them. The CDR3 extends over 15 amino acids. From germline, CDR1 is MNHGY and CDR2 SAAAGT. The entry originates in a study of blood T cells in healthy people across ages. Sequenced material: blood. The chain links TRBV6-8 to TRBJ1-5; D call uncertain. This clonotype originated in a man aged 55 to 69 in good health. CDR3 region: CASSYHRLDNQPQHF. The CDR3 region has the DNA TGTGCCAGCAGTTACCACAGATTAGACAATCAGCCCCAGCATTTT.